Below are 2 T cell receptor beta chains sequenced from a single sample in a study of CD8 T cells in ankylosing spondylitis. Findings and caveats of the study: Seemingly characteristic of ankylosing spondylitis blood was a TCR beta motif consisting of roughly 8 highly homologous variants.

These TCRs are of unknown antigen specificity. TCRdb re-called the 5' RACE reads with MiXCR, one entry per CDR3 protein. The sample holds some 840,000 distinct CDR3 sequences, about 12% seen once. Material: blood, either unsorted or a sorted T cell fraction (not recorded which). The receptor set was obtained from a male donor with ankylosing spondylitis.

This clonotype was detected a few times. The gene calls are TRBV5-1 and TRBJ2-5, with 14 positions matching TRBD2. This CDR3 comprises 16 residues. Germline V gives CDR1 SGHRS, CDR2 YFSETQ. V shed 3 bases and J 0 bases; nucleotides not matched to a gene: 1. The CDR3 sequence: CASSWGLAGDQETQYF. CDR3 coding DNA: TGCGCCAGCAGCTGGGGACTAGCGGGGGACCAAGAGACCCAGTACTTC.

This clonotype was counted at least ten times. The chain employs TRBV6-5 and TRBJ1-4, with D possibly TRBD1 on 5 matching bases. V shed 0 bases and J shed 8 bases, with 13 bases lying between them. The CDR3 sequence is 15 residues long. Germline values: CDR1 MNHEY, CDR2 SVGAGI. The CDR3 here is CASSYSRGRAEKLFF. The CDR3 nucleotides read TGTGCCAGCAGTTACTCTCGGGGGAGGGCCGAAAAACTGTTTTTT.